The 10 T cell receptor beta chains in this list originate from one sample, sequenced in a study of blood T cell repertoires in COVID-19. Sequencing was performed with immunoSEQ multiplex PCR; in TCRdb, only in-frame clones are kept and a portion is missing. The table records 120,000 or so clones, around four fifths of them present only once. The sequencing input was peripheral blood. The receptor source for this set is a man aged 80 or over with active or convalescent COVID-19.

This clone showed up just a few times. The CDR3 spells CASTPGGAGTDTQYF. CDR3 coding DNA: TGTGCCAGCACCCCCGGGGGGGCAGGTACAGATACGCAGTATTTT. This chain connects TRBV7-9 to TRBJ2-3; TRBD2 agrees at 8 bases. Trimming removed 7 bases from V and 3 bases from J; junction bases left unmatched: 9. Germline loops: CDR1 SEHNR, CDR2 FQNEAQ (reference sequence). The CDR3 is 15 amino acids.

The CDR3 DNA sequence: TGTGCCAGTCTAAACCAGGGGCCTAACTATGGCTACACCTTC. This codes for CASLNQGPNYGYTF. The V call is TRBV2, the J call TRBJ1-2; D perhaps matches TRBD1 (6 bases). The CDR3 extends over 14 amino acids. With 9 bases removed from V and 0 bases from J, the gap between germline ends came to 14 bases. Germline CDR1 is SNHLY and CDR2 is FYNNEI.

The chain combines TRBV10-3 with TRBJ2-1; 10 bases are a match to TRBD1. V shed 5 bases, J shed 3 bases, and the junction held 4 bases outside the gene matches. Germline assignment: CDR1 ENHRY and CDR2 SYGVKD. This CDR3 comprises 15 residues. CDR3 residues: CAISIDRGHYNEQFF. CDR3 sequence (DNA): TGTGCCATCAGTATTGACAGGGGGCACTACAATGAGCAGTTCTTC.

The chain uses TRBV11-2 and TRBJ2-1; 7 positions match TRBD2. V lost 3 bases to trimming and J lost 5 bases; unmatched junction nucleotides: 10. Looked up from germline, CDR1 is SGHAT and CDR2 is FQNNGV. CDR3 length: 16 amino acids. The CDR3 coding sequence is TGTGCCAGCAGCTTGGCGGGAGCGCAGGGAAACAATGAGCAGTTCTTC. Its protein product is CASSLAGAQGNNEQFF.

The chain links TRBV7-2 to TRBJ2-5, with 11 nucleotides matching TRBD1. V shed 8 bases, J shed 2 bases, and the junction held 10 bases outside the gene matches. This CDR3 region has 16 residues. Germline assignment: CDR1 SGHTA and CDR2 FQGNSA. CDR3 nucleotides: TGTGCCAGCCCCGAGGGGACAGGGGGGACACAAGAGACCCAGTACTTC. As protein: CASPEGTGGTQETQYF.

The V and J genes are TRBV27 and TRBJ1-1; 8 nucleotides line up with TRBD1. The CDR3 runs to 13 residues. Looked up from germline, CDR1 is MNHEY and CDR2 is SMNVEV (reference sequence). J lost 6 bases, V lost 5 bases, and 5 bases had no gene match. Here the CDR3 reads CASSQRTGSEAFF. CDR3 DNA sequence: TGTGCCAGCAGTCAACGGACAGGGTCTGAAGCTTTCTTT.

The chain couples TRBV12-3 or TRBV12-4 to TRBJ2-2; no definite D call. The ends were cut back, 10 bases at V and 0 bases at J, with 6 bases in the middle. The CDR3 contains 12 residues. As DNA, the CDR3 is TGTGCCACCCTTCCGAACACCGGGGAGCTGTTTTTT. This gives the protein CATLPNTGELFF.

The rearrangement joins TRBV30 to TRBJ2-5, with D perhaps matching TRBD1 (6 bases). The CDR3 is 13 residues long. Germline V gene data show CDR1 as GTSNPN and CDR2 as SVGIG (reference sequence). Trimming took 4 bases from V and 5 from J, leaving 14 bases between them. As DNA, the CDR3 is TGTGCCTGGATCCCCAGGGGTCGCGAGACCCAGTACTTC. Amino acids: CAWIPRGRETQYF.

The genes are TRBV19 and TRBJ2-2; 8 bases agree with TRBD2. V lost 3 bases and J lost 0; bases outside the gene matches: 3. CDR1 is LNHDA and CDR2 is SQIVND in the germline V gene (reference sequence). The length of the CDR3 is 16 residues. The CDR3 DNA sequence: TGTGCCAGTAGTATCCAGCGGGGGCCGAACACCGGGGAGCTGTTTTTT. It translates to CASSIQRGPNTGELFF. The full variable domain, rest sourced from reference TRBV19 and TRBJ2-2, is DGGITQSPKYLFRKEGQNVTLSCEQNLNHDAMYWYRQDPGQGLRLIYYSQIVNDFQKGDIAEGYSVSREKKESFPLTVTSAQKNPTAFYLCASSIQRGPNTGELFFGEGSRLTVL.

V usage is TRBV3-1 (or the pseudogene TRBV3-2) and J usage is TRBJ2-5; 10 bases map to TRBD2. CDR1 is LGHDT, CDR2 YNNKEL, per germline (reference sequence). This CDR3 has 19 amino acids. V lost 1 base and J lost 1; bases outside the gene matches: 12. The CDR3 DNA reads TGTGCCAGCAGCCAAGCACGGGCTAGCGGGGGAACCCTCCAAGAGACCCAGTACTTC. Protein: CASSQARASGGTLQETQYF.